The present TCR beta chain was sequenced within a study of blood T cell repertoires in COVID-19. As for the study in general: Whether acute or convalescent, the COVID-19 samples came from the United States, Italy and Spain. T cells, B-cell-depleted T cells, or PBMCs provided the cDNA or gDNA that served as material.

The V gene end was trimmed by 6 bases and the J gene end by 7 bases; junction bases not matched to a gene: 8. CDR3 length equals 14 residues. The germline V gene has CDR1 LNHDA and CDR2 SQIVND (reference sequence). Per the original data handling: Estimates of nucleated cell counts were drawn from the amplification of reference gene primers. Produced via immunoSEQ multiplex PCR; TCRdb's table is partial and in-frame only. D and trimming were read from the DNA, whereas the V and J calls and clone size are those reported in that table. The sample records roughly 100,000 clones, roughly 84% being singletons.

The clonotype comes from a man aged 65 to 79 with active or convalescent COVID-19. Sample: peripheral blood. V and J are TRBV19 and TRBJ2-7; 11 positions match TRBD1. The CDR3 region has the DNA TGTGCCAGTAGCCCCGGGACAGGGGGGGATGAGCAGTACTTC. Protein product: CASSPGTGGDEQYF.